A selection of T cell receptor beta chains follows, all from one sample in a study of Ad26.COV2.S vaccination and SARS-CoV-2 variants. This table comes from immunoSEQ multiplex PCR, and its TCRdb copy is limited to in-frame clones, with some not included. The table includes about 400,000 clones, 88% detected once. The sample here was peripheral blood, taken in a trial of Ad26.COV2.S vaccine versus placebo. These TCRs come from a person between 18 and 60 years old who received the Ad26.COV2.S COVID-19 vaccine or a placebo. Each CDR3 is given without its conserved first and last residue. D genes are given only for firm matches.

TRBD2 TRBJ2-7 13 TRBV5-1 ASSELAGGLYEQY
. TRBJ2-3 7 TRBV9 ASGPTQY
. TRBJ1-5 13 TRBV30 AWTTIGYSNQPQH
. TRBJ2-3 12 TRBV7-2 ASSPQGSTDTQY
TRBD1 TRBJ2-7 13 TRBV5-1 ASSERTGASYEQY
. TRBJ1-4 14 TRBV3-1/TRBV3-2 ASSPHPGGGVEKLF
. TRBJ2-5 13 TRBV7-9 ASSDVVAGPETQY
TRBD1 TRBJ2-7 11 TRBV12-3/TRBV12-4 ASNRQGNHEQY
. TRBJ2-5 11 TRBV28 ASSLIGLETQY
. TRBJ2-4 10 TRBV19 ASTAAKNIQY
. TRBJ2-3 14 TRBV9 ASSVDIGGRTDTQY
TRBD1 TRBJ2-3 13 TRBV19 ASRGGSHQIDTQY
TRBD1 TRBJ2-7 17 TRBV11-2 ASSYRQAPGTGNWHEQY
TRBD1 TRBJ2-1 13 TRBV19 ASSLKGGAGHEQF
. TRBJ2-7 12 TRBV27 ASYSAGIPYEQY
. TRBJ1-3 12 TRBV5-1 ASSLGPSGNTIY
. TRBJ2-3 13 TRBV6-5 ASSKSVGGFNTQY
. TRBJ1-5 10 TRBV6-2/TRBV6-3 ASSYAGQPQH
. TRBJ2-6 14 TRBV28 ASSLVRLSGTNVLT
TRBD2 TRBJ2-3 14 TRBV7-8 ASSPQTSRNTDTQY
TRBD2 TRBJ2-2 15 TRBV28 ASSQLAGERNAGELF
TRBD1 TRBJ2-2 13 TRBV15 ATSSRTGITGELF
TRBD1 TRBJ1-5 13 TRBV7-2 ASSSTGDRNQPQH
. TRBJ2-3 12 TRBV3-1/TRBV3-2 ASSHPEGTDTQY
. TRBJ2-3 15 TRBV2 ASRSGRRGVYLDTQY
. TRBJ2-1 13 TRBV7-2 ASSTKDTSYNEQF
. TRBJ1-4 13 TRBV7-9 ASSSLDKSNEKLF
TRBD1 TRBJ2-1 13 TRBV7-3 ASSPQGQGGNEQF
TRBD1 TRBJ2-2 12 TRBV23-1 ASSQGTGGRELF
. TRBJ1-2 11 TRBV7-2 ASSLGPGDGYT
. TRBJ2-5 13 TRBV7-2 ASSPLGGGRETQY
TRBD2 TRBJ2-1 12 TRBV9 ASSGRTSPNEQF
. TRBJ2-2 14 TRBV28 ASSFGDPGDTGELF
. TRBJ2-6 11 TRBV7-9 ASSFPGANVLT
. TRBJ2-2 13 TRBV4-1 ASSPQTTGTGELF
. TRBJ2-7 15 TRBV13 ASSSRYSGDLVLEQY
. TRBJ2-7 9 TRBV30 AWSGSYEQY
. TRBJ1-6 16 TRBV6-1 ASSEVRGSSSYNSPLH
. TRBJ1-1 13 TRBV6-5 ASRRLRDGRTEAF
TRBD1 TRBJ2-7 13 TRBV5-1 ASSWGQGEPYEQY
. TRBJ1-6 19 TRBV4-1 ASSQALRPGAASSYNSPLH
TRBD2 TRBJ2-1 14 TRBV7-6 ASSARGLAGVNEQF
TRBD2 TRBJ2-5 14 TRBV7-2 ASSLLGTSGDETQY
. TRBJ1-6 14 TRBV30 AWKTEGSSYNSPLH
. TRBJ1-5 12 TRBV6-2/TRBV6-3 ASSYSRTAQPQH
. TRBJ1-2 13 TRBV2 ASSEAQPVGYGYT